This T cell receptor beta chain was sequenced during a study of blood T cells in healthy people across ages. This CDR3 region has 16 residues. After removal of 6 bases from V and 2 bases from J, the junction contained 10 bases not matched to a gene. Germline loops: CDR1 SQVTM, CDR2 ANQGSEA. Study-wide findings and caveats: Long-lived donors exceeded aged donors in naive CD4+ cells and diversity. Roughly linear declines in TCR beta diversity per million T cells occurred with age.

The authors ran a second PCR of 7 to 11 cycles using a sample-barcoded 5' primer and a J-beta primer mix. Sequencing of every sample gave 2.5 million or more CDR3-containing paired-end reads. TCRdb re-called the 5' RACE reads with MiXCR, one entry per CDR3 protein. The table lists about 680,000 distinct CDR3 sequences, over 45% of them singletons. Extracted total RNA amounted to at least 5.5 micrograms for each sample. This clonotype occurred a few times. The antigen remains undetermined. This receptor was identified in a woman aged 55-70 years in good health. Sequenced material: blood. The chain couples TRBV29-1 to TRBJ2-1; 10 nucleotides line up with TRBD2. CDR3 coding DNA: TGCAGCGTGACACCGGGACTAGCGTTAACCTACAATGAGCAGTTCTTC. It yields the protein CSVTPGLALTYNEQFF.